This T cell receptor beta chain was identified in a study of shared clonotypes between healthy human individuals. Only in-frame clones appear in the TCRdb table, and some are missing; sequencing was by immunoSEQ multiplex PCR. The repertoire holds about 1 million clones, around 78% seen once, with approximately 0.5% in the top ten. CDR1 and CDR2 from the germline V gene are SEHNR and FQNEAQ (reference sequence). The CDR3 is 15 amino acids. V lost 5 bases, J lost 5 bases, and 9 bases stayed unmatched. The TCR sequence derives from a man between 18 and 35 years old in good health. Some clones in this sample may be carry-over from other donors' samples. The chain recombines TRBV7-9 with TRBJ1-2, with 9 bases lining up with TRBD1. Input material: memory CD4+ T cells from PBMCs. Subset indicated: CD45RA-negative fraction. The CDR3 reads CASSITGGAAYGYTF. The CDR3 bases are TGTGCCAGCAGCATAACAGGGGGCGCAGCTTATGGCTACACCTTC.